This T cell receptor (beta chain) was sequenced during a study of CD8 T cells in ankylosing spondylitis. CDR1 and CDR2 (germline): DFQATT, SNEGSKA (reference sequence). The CDR3 is made up of 14 amino acids. V shed 2 bases and J shed 4 bases, with 13 bases lying between them. Study-wide findings and caveats: A subset of motif variants has previously been described in the synovial fluid and blood of reactive arthritis. A TCR beta motif made of 7 to 9 highly homologous variants seemed typical of ankylosing spondylitis blood. Disease-linked clones reportedly concentrated significantly in matched ankylosing spondylitis synovial fluid.

This clonotype showed up many times. No antigen is known for it. TCRdb analysed the 5' RACE reads with MiXCR anew, one entry per CDR3 protein. This sample yields 450,000 to 550,000 distinct CDR3 sequences, of which about 5% are seen a single time; approximately 3.5% belongs to the top ten. Sequences were obtained from blood, either unsorted or a sorted T cell fraction (not recorded which). This receptor was identified in a male donor with ankylosing spondylitis. The V gene is TRBV20-1, the J gene TRBJ2-3; no reliable D call. CDR3 bases: TGCAGTGCTAGACCCCACCTGGCGCCAGATACGCAGTATTTT. As protein: CSARPHLAPDTQYF.